This T cell receptor (beta chain) was identified in a study of T cells after yellow fever vaccination. The wider study: Preparation of the low-cell-number fractions used SMART-Seq v4 Ultra Low Input.

Ten or more counts support this clonotype. Its antigen is currently unknown. General observations from the study: After the booster, 95% to 98% of CD4 and about nine tenths of CD8 primary-response clones were re-detected.

TCRdb re-called the 5' RACE reads with MiXCR, one entry per CDR3 protein. The sample lists approximately 90,000 distinct CDR3 sequences, about 6% occurring once. The specimen comprised CD8+ T cells sorted from PBMCs, sampled 10 days after the yellow fever booster vaccination. This receptor was taken from a man younger than 35 who received the YFV17D yellow fever vaccine.

The CDR3 here is CASSLALGRGYTF. Written as DNA, the CDR3 is TGTGCCAGCAGCTTAGCGCTCGGGCGCGGCTACACCTTC. The rearrangement uses TRBV7-9 and TRBJ1-2, with D unresolved. CDR3 length: 13 amino acids. CDR1 is SEHNR and CDR2 is FQNEAQ in the germline V gene (reference sequence). Trimming pared 0 bases from V and 8 bases from J, leaving 10 bases between.